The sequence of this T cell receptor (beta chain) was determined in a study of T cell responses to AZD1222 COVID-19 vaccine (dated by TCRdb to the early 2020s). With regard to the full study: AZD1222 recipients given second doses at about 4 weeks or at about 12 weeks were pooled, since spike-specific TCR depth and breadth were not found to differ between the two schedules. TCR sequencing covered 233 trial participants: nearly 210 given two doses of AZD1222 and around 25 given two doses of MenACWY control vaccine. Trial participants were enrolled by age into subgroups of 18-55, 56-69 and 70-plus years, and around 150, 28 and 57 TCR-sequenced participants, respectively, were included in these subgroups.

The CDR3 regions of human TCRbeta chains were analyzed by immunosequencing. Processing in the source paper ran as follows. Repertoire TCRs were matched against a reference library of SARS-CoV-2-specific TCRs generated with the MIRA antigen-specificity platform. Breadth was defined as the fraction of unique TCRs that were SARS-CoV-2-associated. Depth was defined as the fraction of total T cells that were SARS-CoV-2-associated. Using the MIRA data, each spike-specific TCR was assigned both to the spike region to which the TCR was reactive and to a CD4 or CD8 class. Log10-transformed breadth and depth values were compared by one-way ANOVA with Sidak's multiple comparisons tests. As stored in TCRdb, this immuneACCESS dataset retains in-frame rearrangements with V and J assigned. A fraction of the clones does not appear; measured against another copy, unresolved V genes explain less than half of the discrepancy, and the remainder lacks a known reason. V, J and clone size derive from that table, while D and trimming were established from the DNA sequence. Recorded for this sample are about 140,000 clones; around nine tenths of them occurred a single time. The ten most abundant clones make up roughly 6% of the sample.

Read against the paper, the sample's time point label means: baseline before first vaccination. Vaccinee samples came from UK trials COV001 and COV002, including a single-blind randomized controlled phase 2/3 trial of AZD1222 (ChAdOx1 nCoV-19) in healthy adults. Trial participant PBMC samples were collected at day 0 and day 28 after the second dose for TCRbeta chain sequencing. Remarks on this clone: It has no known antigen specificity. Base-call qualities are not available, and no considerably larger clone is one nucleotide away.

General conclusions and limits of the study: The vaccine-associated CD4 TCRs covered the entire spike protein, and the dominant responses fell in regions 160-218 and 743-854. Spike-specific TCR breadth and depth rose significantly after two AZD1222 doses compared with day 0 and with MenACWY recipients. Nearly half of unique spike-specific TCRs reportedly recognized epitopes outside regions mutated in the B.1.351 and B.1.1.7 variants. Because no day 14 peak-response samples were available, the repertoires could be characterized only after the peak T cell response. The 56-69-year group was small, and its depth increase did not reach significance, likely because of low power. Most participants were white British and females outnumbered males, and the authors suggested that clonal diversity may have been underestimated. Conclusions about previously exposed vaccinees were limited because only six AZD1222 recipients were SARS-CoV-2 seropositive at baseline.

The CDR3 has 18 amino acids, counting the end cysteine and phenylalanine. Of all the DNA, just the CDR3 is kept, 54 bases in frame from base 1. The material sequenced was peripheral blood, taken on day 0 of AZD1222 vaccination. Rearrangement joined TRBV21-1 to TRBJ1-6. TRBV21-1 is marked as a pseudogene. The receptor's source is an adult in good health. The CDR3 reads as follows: CASSKLRGPWIFNSPLHF. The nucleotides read TGTGCCAGCAGCAAACTCCGCGGACCCTGGATTTTTAATTCACCCCTCCACTTT.